The sequence of this T cell receptor beta chain was determined in a study of graft-versus-host responses after intestinal transplantation. Study-wide context: Grafts that recipients had were multivisceral, liver-intestinal, or isolated intestinal transplants. Recipients across the board were started on anti-thymocyte globulin induction, then kept on tacrolimus and steroids for two to three years.

V shed 6 bases and J 2 bases; nucleotides not matched to a gene: 7. Germline assignment: CDR1 LGHNA and CDR2 YSLEER. The CDR3 extends over 14 amino acids. On this clone: Antigen unknown.

The assay was immunoSEQ multiplex PCR, and TCRdb's table has in-frame clones only and misses some. The sample includes about 64,000 clones, 90% to 95% of them seen just once. The TCR comes from a human donor who was the organ donor for an intestinal transplant. The chain combines TRBV4-3 with TRBJ2-7; TRBD1 agrees at 7 bases. The material sequenced was unstimulated CD8+ T cells sorted from spleen or lymph node cells, taken before transplant. CDR3 region: CASSRQGSPYEQYF. DNA of the CDR3: TGCGCCAGCAGTCGACAGGGTAGCCCCTACGAGCAGTACTTC.